This T cell receptor beta chain was identified in a study of T cells after yellow fever vaccination. Study conclusions and caveats: Relatively few clonotypes were ones that appeared in both CD4 and CD8 compartments. After the booster, around 95% of CD4 and about nine tenths of CD8 primary-response clones were re-detected.

The authors made TCR cDNA by 5'RACE template switching, adding a universal primer site and UMIs. One entry per CDR3 protein, called by TCRdb with MiXCR from the 5' RACE reads. The sample lists some 340,000 distinct CDR3 sequences, over 4% seen once, with around 23% in the top ten. This clonotype appeared a few times. Its antigen is not identified. The CDR3 covers 14 residues. The germline CDR1 and CDR2 sequences are SGDLS and YYNGEE. The V end lost 3 bases, the J end lost 2 bases, and 10 bases lay between the germline ends. The source is a man between 18 and 29 years old who received the YFV17D yellow fever vaccine. Sequences were derived from PBMCs, sampled 5 days after the yellow fever booster vaccination. V is TRBV9 and J is TRBJ2-3; no firm D call. CDR3: CASSARGTTDTQYF. Here the CDR3 DNA reads TGTGCCAGCAGCGCTCGAGGTACCACAGATACGCAGTATTTT.